Described below is a single TCR beta chain sequence and its context. The data stem from a study of blood T cell repertoires in COVID-19. Study as a whole: COVID-19 samples from acute and convalescent phases originated in the United States, Italy and Spain. Nucleic acid was either cDNA or gDNA, and it came from T cells, B-cell-depleted T cells, or PBMCs.

As handled by the study authors: Reference gene primer amplification yielded estimated nucleated cell counts. The data were produced by immunoSEQ multiplex PCR, yet TCRdb's version contains in-frame clones alone and is incomplete. D and trimming were read from the DNA, whereas the V and J calls and clone size are those reported in that table. The table records about 38,000 clones, 70% to 90% of them present only once. This CDR3 spans 14 amino acids. Germline CDR1 is MNHEY and CDR2 is SVGEGT. Trimming cost V 2 bases and J 3 bases, with 8 bases left between them. The sequence derives from a man in his 70s with active COVID-19. The chain links TRBV6-2 or TRBV6-3 to TRBJ1-5; unclear D gene. The sequencing sample was made of peripheral blood. The CDR3 protein is CASSYTTSNQPQHF. The CDR3 DNA sequence: TGTGCCAGCAGTTACACGACTTCCAATCAGCCCCAGCATTTT.